The 4 T cell receptor beta chains below were found in one sample sequenced in a study of T-cell reconstitution after alpha-beta-depleted transplantation in children (dated by TCRdb to 2015 to 2016). The treatment or condition label, as the study defines it: allogeneic hematopoietic cell transplantation with graft depleted of TCRalphabeta T cells and CD19 B cells. Library creation used PCR. The data were produced on an Illumina HiSeq 2500. To normalize quantification of the TCRbeta repertoire, the TCR libraries were built with molecular barcoding that relied on unique molecular identifiers. Using fastp at Q25 and MiXCR, TCRdb reprocessed the public reads and kept productive beta chains. Every CDR3 protein is listed once, alongside the most common genes and DNA of its rows. For this sample there are a few hundred thousand distinct CDR3 sequences; roughly 17% appear just once. Around 28% of the sample goes to the ten largest clones.

This material consisted of PBMCs, mostly from graft donor cells, taken 360 days after TCRalphabeta/CD19-depleted stem cell transplant. Receptors originate from a boy under two years old who had a stem cell transplant for Wiskott-Aldrich syndrome, so the T cells may come from the graft donor.

The V and J genes are TRBV7-9 and TRBJ2-1; TRBD1 or TRBD2 may be the D gene (6 bases each). From germline, CDR1 is SEHNR and CDR2 FQNEAQ (reference sequence). V lost 5 bases and J 3 bases, leaving 17 bases between the germline ends. This CDR3 has 16 amino acids. The CDR3: CASSRGRTEFYNEQFF. DNA for the CDR3: TGTGCCAGCAGCCGAGGGAGGACAGAGTTCTACAATGAGCAGTTCTTC.

V gene TRBV5-4 combines with J gene TRBJ2-1; TRBD1 is a possible D gene (6 bases). The V gene's germline CDR1 is SGHNT and CDR2 YYREEE (reference sequence). CDR3 length equals 15 residues. The ends were cut back, 3 bases at V and 2 bases at J, with 12 bases in the middle. The CDR3 sequence is CASSSRGGAYNEQFF. The CDR3 bases are TGTGCCAGCAGCTCCCGAGGGGGAGCCTACAATGAGCAGTTCTTC.

This clonotype was counted only a few times. The chain couples TRBV6-1 to TRBJ2-2, with D possibly being TRBD1 (6 bases). Deletions cut 6 bases from V and 3 bases from J, with 14 bases between. Germline V CDR1 and CDR2: MNHNS, SASEGT. This CDR3 is built from 15 residues. The CDR3 sequence: CASSRTAFYTGELFF. The CDR3 DNA sequence: TGTGCCAGCAGCCGGACAGCCTTTTACACCGGGGAGCTGTTTTTT.

This clonotype turned up a few times. The chain joins TRBV20-1 to TRBJ2-7, with 8 bases aligning to TRBD2. CDR3 length equals 17 residues. Germline CDR1 is DFQATT and CDR2 is SNEGSKA (reference sequence). J was trimmed by 2 bases and V by 0 bases; bases with no gene match: 12. CDR3 amino acids: CSARDALGAGGAYEQYF. The CDR3, as DNA: TGCAGTGCTAGAGATGCCCTGGGGGCGGGAGGAGCCTACGAGCAGTACTTC.